This is a list of T cell receptor beta chains from one sample in a study of blood T cell repertoires in COVID-19. Assay: immunoSEQ multiplex PCR; the TCRdb copy retains only in-frame clones and omits some. The repertoire has roughly 100,000 clones, 89% of them found once; the top ten carry 3.5%. Sequencing was carried out using peripheral blood. The origin of the receptors is a woman aged 60-75 years with acute or convalescent COVID-19. CDR3s include the opening cysteine and the closing phenylalanine or tryptophan. D genes are given only for firm matches. Some rows have no size entry. The others give once, few or many, or a class for an expanded clone.

size: -; V: TRBV28; J: TRBJ1-2; D: TRBD1; CDR3: CASSLEGARGYTF; DNA: TGTGCCAGCAGTTTGGAGGGGGCTCGGGGCTACACCTTC
size: -; V: TRBV12-3/TRBV12-4; J: TRBJ1-3; D: -; CDR3: CASSYRNTIYF; DNA: TGTGCCAGCAGTTACAGAAACACCATATATTTT
size: -; V: TRBV2; J: TRBJ1-1; D: -; CDR3: CASSQGDTSNTEAFF; DNA: TGTGCCAGCAGCCAAGGGGACACCTCCAACACTGAAGCTTTCTTT
size: -; V: TRBV5-5; J: TRBJ2-2; D: -; CDR3: CASSATGGSATGELFF; DNA: TGTGCCAGCAGCGCAACCGGAGGCAGCGCCACCGGGGAGCTGTTTTTT
size: -; V: TRBV27; J: TRBJ1-2; D: -; CDR3: CASSFQGRGGYTF; DNA: TGTGCCAGCAGTTTCCAGGGGAGGGGTGGCTACACCTTC
size: -; V: TRBV5-1; J: TRBJ2-1; D: TRBD2; CDR3: CASSLASSGITAEQFF; DNA: TGCGCCAGCAGCTTGGCCAGTAGCGGGATCACTGCGGAGCAGTTCTTC
size: -; V: TRBV3-1/TRBV3-2; J: TRBJ1-1; D: -; CDR3: CASRPLGGNTEAFF; DNA: TGTGCCAGCAGGCCCCTGGGGGGGAACACTGAAGCTTTCTTT
size: -; V: TRBV6-5; J: TRBJ1-1; D: TRBD1; CDR3: CASSNRGPNTEAFF; DNA: TGTGCCAGCAGTAACAGGGGACCGAACACTGAAGCTTTCTTT
size: once; V: TRBV5-1; J: TRBJ1-2; D: -; CDR3: CASRLAEGTNYGYTF; DNA: TGCGCCAGCAGATTGGCGGAGGGTACTAACTATGGCTACACCTTC
size: -; V: TRBV3-1/TRBV3-2; J: TRBJ2-7; D: TRBD2; CDR3: CASSQDPGLAGKYEQYF; DNA: TGTGCCAGCAGCCAAGATCCGGGATTAGCGGGAAAATACGAGCAGTACTTC
size: few; V: TRBV6-5; J: TRBJ1-6; D: -; CDR3: CASSLEFSYNSPLHF; DNA: TGTGCCAGCAGCTTGGAGTTCTCCTATAATTCACCCCTCCACTTT
size: -; V: TRBV4-2; J: TRBJ1-1; D: -; CDR3: CASSRPNGGNTEAFF; DNA: TGTGCCAGCAGCCGCCCTAATGGAGGGAACACTGAAGCTTTCTTT
size: -; V: TRBV24-1; J: TRBJ2-5; D: TRBD1; CDR3: CATSDAGQGVNRETQYF; DNA: TGTGCCACCAGTGATGCTGGACAGGGGGTTAATCGGGAGACCCAGTACTTC